This T cell receptor (beta chain) was sequenced in a study of PD-1 blockade in classical Hodgkin lymphoma. Findings of the study overall: According to reports, newly diagnosed patients had lower baseline TCR diversity than healthy donors, and relapsed/refractory patients had lower baseline TCR diversity still. At C4D1, TCR diversity had climbed significantly for CD4+ cells, though not for CD8+ cells. Patients who began taking nivolumab under 1 year after ASCT were left out.

There are 12 residues in the CDR3. Trimming removed 5 bases from V and 4 bases from J, with 9 bases in between. Germline-derived CDR1 and CDR2 are SGHDT and YYEEEE. Every one of the patients relapsed after autologous stem cell transplantation (brentuximab vedotin exposure was variable). Patients had relapsed/refractory classical Hodgkin lymphoma with complete response, partial response or progressive disease as best response. Here immunoSEQ multiplex PCR was the method, and the copy in TCRdb shows in-frame clones only, minus some. The repertoire holds 80,000 to 100,000 clones, 81% seen once, with roughly 15% in the top ten. This clone was counted between two and nine times. The antigen remains unidentified.

The sample was peripheral blood mononuclear cells (PBMCs), taken before the second cycle of nivolumab. The rearrangement joins TRBV5-6 to TRBJ1-1, with D uncertain. This clonotype was sampled from a human donor with classical Hodgkin lymphoma. The CDR3 bases are TGTGCCAGCAGAGGTGGTAGCACTGAAGCTTTCTTT. As protein: CASRGGSTEAFF.